The 25 T cell receptor beta chains below were found in one sample sequenced in a study of spatial heterogeneity in lung cancer. Time point in this sample: sample taken at primary tumor resection. Sequencing was performed on whole RNA extracted from tumor and nontumor lung tissue, or from frozen PBMC, and the material was left unsorted. TCRdb re-analysed the 5' RACE reads in MiXCR, keeping a single row per CDR3 protein. The top ten clones hold roughly 39% of a sample with 90,000 to 95,000 distinct CDR3 sequences, roughly 12% of them seen once. Sequences were derived from PBMCs, sampled at surgery. The receptors originated from a male donor with early-stage non-small cell lung cancer.

CDR3 sequence: CSAPRDASYNEQFF. CDR3 DNA sequence: TGCAGTGCTCCCCGGGACGCCTCCTACAATGAGCAGTTCTTC. The chain joins TRBV20-1 to TRBJ2-1; D assignment may be TRBD1 or TRBD2 (5 bases each). Germline lookup yields CDR1 DFQATT and CDR2 SNEGSKA (reference sequence). The V and J ends lost 5 bases and 0 bases respectively, with 11 bases between them. The CDR3 totals 14 residues.

V is TRBV28 and J is TRBJ2-5, with 12 bases lining up with TRBD2. V lost 8 bases to trimming and J lost 7 bases; unmatched junction nucleotides: 8. The germline V gene has CDR1 MDHEN and CDR2 SYDVKM. This CDR3 is built from 14 residues. CDR3 protein: CASRTSGIEGTQYF. CDR3 DNA sequence: TGTGCCAGCCGGACTAGCGGGATAGAGGGGACCCAGTACTTC.

The table lists this clonotype with a few counts. The chain combines TRBV20-1 with TRBJ1-1; TRBD1 aligns across 9 bases. This CDR3 contains 14 residues. The germline V gene encodes CDR1 DFQATT and CDR2 SNEGSKA (reference sequence). V was clipped by 7 bases and J by 5 bases; unmatched bases: 11. The CDR3 is CSVPRQGGKTEAFF. The CDR3 nucleotides read TGCAGTGTACCTAGACAGGGGGGTAAAACTGAAGCTTTCTTT.

J is TRBJ1-2 and V is TRBV7-9; D is unresolved. CDR3 length equals 14 residues. Between the trimmed V and J ends, which lost 3 bases and 5 bases, there was a span of 13 bases. Germline assignment: CDR1 SEHNR and CDR2 FQNEAQ (reference sequence). The CDR3 DNA reads TGTGCCAGCAGCTTCCCGGGAGCGGAGTATGGCTACACCTTC. It encodes CASSFPGAEYGYTF.

The gene calls are TRBV28 and TRBJ1-5; 9 nucleotides agree with TRBD1. This CDR3 has 14 residues. Germline V gene sequence: CDR1 MDHEN, CDR2 SYDVKM. With 10 bases clipped from V and 7 bases from J, the junction kept 11 bases outside the gene matches. CDR3 DNA sequence: TGTGCCATTCAACAGGGGGCTAAAGGACAGCCCCAGCATTTT. Amino acids: CAIQQGAKGQPQHF. Supplemented by reference TRBV28 and TRBJ1-5, the full variable domain reads DVKVTQSSRYLVKRTGEKVFLECVQDMDHENMFWYRQDPGLGLRLIYFSYDVKMKEKGDIPEGYSVSREKKERFSLILESASTNQTSMYLCAIQQGAKGQPQHFGDGTRLSIL.

This clonotype appeared a few times. V is TRBV6-2 or TRBV6-3 and J is TRBJ2-1; no reliable D call. Germline values: CDR1 MNHEY, CDR2 SVGEGT. This CDR3 has 14 amino acids. Trimming took off 8 bases at V and 3 bases at J, with 14 bases between the two ends. The CDR3 DNA follows: TGTGCCAGCTGCTTCCGGGCCGACTACAATGAGCAGTTCTTC. Translated, it gives CASCFRADYNEQFF.

V gene TRBV7-2 combines with J gene TRBJ2-1, with D hard to call. Trimming removed 2 bases at V and 0 bases at J, with 11 bases between. Germline CDR1 and CDR2: SGHTA and FQGNSA. The CDR3 totals 16 residues. In nucleotides, the CDR3 is TGTGCCAGCAGCTTATTTTACATGAGCTCCTACAATGAGCAGTTCTTC. It translates to CASSLFYMSSYNEQFF. Full variable domain (outside the CDR3, taken from reference TRBV7-2 and TRBJ2-1): GAGVSQSPSNKVTEKGKDVELRCDPISGHTALYWYRQSLGQGLEFLIYFQGNSAPDKSGLPSDRFSAERTGGSVSTLTIQRTQQEDSAVYLCASSLFYMSSYNEQFFGPGTRLTVL.

This clonotype was picked up a small number of times. The V and J genes are TRBV3-1 and TRBJ2-7; possible D gene TRBD2, 5 bases. This CDR3 region has 14 residues. CDR1 is LGHDT, CDR2 YNNKEL, per germline (reference sequence). V dropped 2 bases and J dropped 6 bases, with 14 bases sitting between them. The CDR3 here is CASSQSRTHPEQYF. The CDR3 bases are TGTGCCAGCAGCCAATCCCGGACTCATCCCGAGCAGTACTTC.

This clonotype was detected many times. The chain has TRBV28 and TRBJ2-4; no firm D call. V was cut by 4 bases and J by 6 bases, with 4 bases left in between. Germline CDR1 reads MDHEN; CDR2 reads SYDVKM. This CDR3 contains 11 residues. CDR3: CASSSRNIQYF. In nucleotides, the CDR3 is TGTGCCAGCAGTTCAAGAAACATTCAGTACTTC.

This clonotype was observed a few times. V usage is TRBV6-5 and J usage is TRBJ2-2; 13 positions match TRBD2. This CDR3 is built from 16 residues. V lost 6 bases to trimming and J lost 6 bases; unmatched junction nucleotides: 7. The germline gives CDR1 MNHEY, CDR2 SVGAGI. CDR3 sequence (DNA): TGTGCCAGCAGGGGACTAGCGGGGACCCTCTCCGGGGAGCTGTTTTTT. Encoded protein: CASRGLAGTLSGELFF.

The chain recombines TRBV6-5 with TRBJ2-7, with 14 bases that match TRBD2. V lost 6 bases and J lost 4; bases outside the gene matches: 5. The germline V gene encodes CDR1 MNHEY and CDR2 SVGAGI. The CDR3 is made up of 15 amino acids. The CDR3 nucleotides read TGTGCCAGCAGCCGGACTAGCGGGGGGAAATACGAGCAGTACTTC. Protein: CASSRTSGGKYEQYF.

The V and J genes are TRBV20-1 and TRBJ2-1, with 8 positions matching TRBD1. Looked up from germline, CDR1 is DFQATT and CDR2 is SNEGSKA (reference sequence). CDR3 length equals 14 residues. V was pared by 2 bases and J by 3 bases, with 3 bases of the junction left unmatched. The CDR3: CSARQGADYNEQFF. In DNA form, the CDR3 reads TGCAGTGCTAGACAGGGGGCGGACTACAATGAGCAGTTCTTC.

The CDR3 DNA sequence: TGTGCCAGCAGAAAACAGGGGGCTCCTTCTGGCTACACCTTC. This gives the protein CASRKQGAPSGYTF. The chain recombines TRBV12-3 or TRBV12-4 with TRBJ1-2, with TRBD1 matching 9 bases. The V segment lost 6 bases and the J segment 7 bases; nucleotides outside the gene matches: 9. There are 14 residues in the CDR3.

This chain connects TRBV30 to TRBJ2-2; D is perhaps TRBD2 (5 bases). V lost 3 bases and J lost 1, with 12 bases in between. CDR1 and CDR2 from the germline V gene are GTSNPN and SVGIG (reference sequence). CDR3 length equals 15 residues. The CDR3 DNA follows: TGTGCCTGGAGCCCCGGGATGTTGAACACCGGGGAGCTGTTTTTT. Encoded protein: CAWSPGMLNTGELFF.

There are a few counts of this clonotype. The V call is TRBV4-1, the J call TRBJ2-7; TRBD1 aligns across 7 bases. J lost 5 bases, V lost 2 bases, and 6 bases had no gene match. The V gene's germline CDR1 is MGHRA and CDR2 YSYEKL. The CDR3 is 14 amino acids. DNA of the CDR3: TGCGCCAGCAGCCAAAATAAGGGGGCGGACGAGCAGTACTTC. Protein sequence: CASSQNKGADEQYF.

The sample holds a few counts of this clonotype. The rearrangement joins TRBV10-3 to TRBJ2-1; D perhaps matches TRBD2 (6 bases). V lost 9 bases and J 3 bases, leaving 15 bases between the germline ends. The CDR3 loop spans 14 amino acids. Germline V CDR1 and CDR2: ENHRY, SYGVKD. CDR3: CAIWDSPNYNEQFF. CDR3 in DNA: TGTGCCATTTGGGACTCCCCAAACTACAATGAGCAGTTCTTC.

V usage is TRBV5-6 and J usage is TRBJ2-2; D call uncertain. Germline V gene data show CDR1 as SGHDT and CDR2 as YYEEEE. This CDR3 contains 14 residues. V was trimmed by 0 bases and J by 6 bases, leaving 9 bases between them. Written as DNA, the CDR3 is TGTGCCAGCAGCTTGGCCGGGTTTCCCGGGGAGCTGTTTTTT. Translated, it gives CASSLAGFPGELFF. The whole variable domain, remainder taken from reference TRBV5-6 and TRBJ2-2, is DAGVTQSPTHLIKTRGQQVTLRCSPKSGHDTVSWYQQALGQGPQFIFQYYEEEERQRGNFPDRFSGHQFPNYSSELNVNALLLGDSALYLCASSLAGFPGELFFGEGSRLTVL.

The chain is built from TRBV7-9 and TRBJ1-1, with 9 nucleotides matching TRBD1. This CDR3 contains 13 residues. The germline V gene encodes CDR1 SEHNR and CDR2 FQNEAQ (reference sequence). V was pared by 5 bases and J by 8 bases, with 6 bases of the junction left unmatched. For the CDR3, the DNA is TGTGCCAGCAGCAGGGGGACAGGGCCCGAAGCTTTCTTT. Translation: CASSRGTGPEAFF. The entire variable domain, with the rest obtained from reference TRBV7-9 and TRBJ1-1, is as follows: DTGVSQNPRHKITKRGQNVTFRCDPISEHNRLYWYRQTLGQGPEFLTYFQNEAQLEKSRLLSDRFSAERPKGSFSTLEIQRTEQGDSAMYLCASSRGTGPEAFFGQGTRLTVV.

V and J are TRBV6-5 and TRBJ1-5, with 7 bases lining up with TRBD1. This CDR3 is built from 14 residues. The V and J ends lost 10 bases and 1 base, in that order; junction bases with no gene match: 7. The germline V gene encodes CDR1 MNHEY and CDR2 SVGAGI. CDR3 sequence: CATRGEGSNQPQHF. DNA for the CDR3: TGTGCCACCAGGGGGGAGGGGAGCAATCAGCCCCAGCATTTT.

This clonotype was seen more than once but under ten times. The J gene is TRBJ1-3, the V gene TRBV15; D possibly corresponds to TRBD1 (6 bases). Trimming removed 6 bases at V and 3 bases at J, with 12 bases between. The CDR3 is 14 amino acids. Germline V lookup: CDR1 LNHNV, CDR2 YYDKDF (reference sequence). The CDR3 DNA reads as TGTGCCACCAGAACGACAGGATTTGGAAACACCATATATTTT. Amino acids: CATRTTGFGNTIYF. Supplemented by reference TRBV15 and TRBJ1-3, the full variable domain reads DAMVIQNPRYQVTQFGKPVTLSCSQTLNHNVMYWYQQKSSQAPKLLFHYYDKDFNNEADTPDNFQSRRPNTSFCFLDIRSPGLGDTAMYLCATRTTGFGNTIYFGEGSWLTVV.

This clonotype was recorded a few times. This chain joins TRBV4-3 and TRBJ2-3; TRBD2 matches 15 bases. V shed 1 base and J 6 bases; nucleotides not matched to a gene: 2. The CDR3 extends over 16 amino acids. CDR1 is LGHNA and CDR2 is YSLEER in the germline V gene. The CDR3 bases are TGCGCCAGCAGCCAAGCGGGACTAGCGGGAGGTGATACGCAGTATTTT. The encoded protein is CASSQAGLAGGDTQYF.

There are a few counts of this clonotype. The chain links TRBV10-3 to TRBJ1-1; D not resolved. Trimming cost V 6 bases and J 1 base, with 9 bases left between them. Germline CDR1 reads ENHRY; CDR2 reads SYGVKD. The CDR3 length is 13 residues. In nucleotides, the CDR3 is TGTGCCATCAGGCCCCGGGAGAACACTGAAGCTTTCTTT. It encodes CAIRPRENTEAFF.

The rearrangement links TRBV7-2 to TRBJ1-2, with D unresolved. V lost 3 bases, J lost 2 bases, and 10 bases lay in between. Germline-derived CDR1 and CDR2 are SGHTA and FQGNSA. The CDR3 extends over 14 amino acids. CDR3 amino acids: CASSFIGNNYGYTF. CDR3 nucleotides: TGTGCCAGCAGCTTTATCGGGAACAACTATGGCTACACCTTC.

The sample holds a few counts of this clonotype. Mismatch with germline at one junction end may stem from a read error. The chain is built from TRBV7-7 and TRBJ2-1; D is perhaps TRBD1 (6 bases). The CDR3 is 13 residues long. Germline CDR1 and CDR2: SSHAT and FNYEAQ (reference sequence). CDR3 residues: CASSEDRYNEQFF. The DNA for the CDR3 is TGTGCTAGCAGCGAAGACAGGTACAATGAGCAGTTCTTC.

This clonotype has only a few counts. The V and J genes are TRBV27 and TRBJ2-2; TRBD2 aligns across 12 bases. The J segment lost 0 bases and the V segment lost 5 bases, leaving 10 bases of the junction unmatched. Germline values: CDR1 MNHEY, CDR2 SMNVEV (reference sequence). The CDR3 is made up of 19 amino acids. The CDR3 nucleotides read TGTGCCAGCAGTCCCCTCACTAGCGGGGGGAATCCGAACACCGGGGAGCTGTTTTTT. This gives the protein CASSPLTSGGNPNTGELFF.